This TCR beta chain was retrieved from a study of cytomegalovirus exposure and HLA in healthy donors. The wider study: Approximately 85 million unique TCRs from HLA-typed donors made up an early data release.

Findings and caveats of the study: By a later analysis, the bulk of CMV-associated TCR beta chains appeared HLA-restricted.

Comments on this clone: The target antigen is unknown.

13 Jbeta primers and 60 Vbeta primers were used for the PCR. Original handling: In a later analysis, about 9.9 million of tens of millions of unique beta chains occurred in at least two donors. Using immunoSEQ multiplex PCR, the repertoire was profiled, and TCRdb retains in-frame clones only, with some absent. That table gives V, J and clone size, and the DNA gave D and trimming. This table holds about 120,000 clones, under 90% found once. There are 13 residues in the CDR3. Trimming pared 3 bases from V and 6 bases from J, leaving 8 bases between. Germline V gene sequence: CDR1 SEHNR, CDR2 FQNEAQ (reference sequence).

The receptor comes from a female donor in good health and CMV-seropositive. This rearrangement joins TRBV7-9 to TRBJ2-2; D is undetermined. The sequenced sample was PBMCs. CDR3 nucleotide sequence: TGTGCCAGCAGCTTCCTAGAAGCCGGGGAGCTGTTTTTT. Protein: CASSFLEAGELFF.